The TCR beta chain under discussion was sequenced for a study of early T cells in non-severe SARS-CoV-2 infection. Study-wide findings and caveats: There was a bias toward anti-spike CD8 responses in VDJdb matching, which missed private and CD4 specificities.

This clonotype appeared many times. Its antigen is undetermined. Attached unique molecular identifiers marked individual cDNA molecules. TCRdb reprocessed the 5' RACE reads with MiXCR, giving one entry per CDR3 protein. This table has tens of thousands of distinct CDR3 sequences, 5% to 7% appearing once. The V end was cut by 6 bases, the J end by 3 bases, with 11 bases between. This CDR3 spans 13 amino acids. Germline assignment: CDR1 MDHEN and CDR2 SYDVKM. This clonotype was sampled from an adult who was a healthcare worker with PCR-confirmed SARS-CoV-2 infection or an uninfected control (not recorded which). V and J are TRBV28 and TRBJ1-1; maybe TRBD1 (6 bases). Sample: whole blood. The CDR3 coding sequence is TGTGCCAGCAGAGGACAGCGATACACTGAAGCTTTCTTT. This encodes CASRGQRYTEAFF.